This TCR beta chain was captured by sequencing in a study of cytotoxic CD8 clonotypes in ibrutinib-treated CLL. Study-level points and caveats: Sample timing was unmatched between remission and later-progressing patients; lymph nodes unstudied.

Assay: immunoSEQ multiplex PCR; the TCRdb copy retains only in-frame clones and omits some. The table lists roughly 63,000 clones, less than 75% of them singletons. As for this clone: Its specificity is not known.

V lost 3 bases, J lost 3 bases, and 7 bases lay in between. This CDR3 contains 13 residues. Per germline, CDR1 KGHSH and CDR2 LQKENI. The input for sequencing was PBMCs, taken after 12 months of ibrutinib treatment. V is TRBV18 and J is TRBJ2-3, with D possibly TRBD2 on 5 matching bases. The receptor's source is a human donor with chronic lymphocytic leukemia. The CDR3 region is CASSPRETDTQYF. In DNA form, the CDR3 reads TGTGCCAGCTCACCGAGGGAGACAGATACGCAGTATTTT. Full variable domain (remainder filled in from reference TRBV18 and TRBJ2-3): NAGVMQNPRHLVRRRGQEARLRCSPMKGHSHVYWYRQLPEEGLKFMVYLQKENIIDESGMPKERFSAEFPKEGPSILRIQQVVRGDSAAYFCASSPRETDTQYFGPGTRLTVL.